This T cell receptor beta chain was captured by sequencing in a study of blood T cells in healthy people across ages. General study points: Compared with aged donors, long-lived donors showed fewer expanded clones, suggesting selection. A roughly linear fall in TCR beta diversity per million T cells was seen with increasing age.

This clonotype was observed a handful of times. Its antigen is unknown. With 5 bases clipped from V and 6 bases from J, the junction kept 10 bases outside the gene matches. CDR1 is MNHEY and CDR2 is SVGAGI in the germline V gene. The CDR3 has 15 amino acids. Per sample, extraction of total RNA gave at least 5.5 micrograms in every case. Combining a sample-barcoded 5' primer with a J-beta primer mix, a second PCR ran for about 7 to 11 cycles. A single record per CDR3 protein comes from TCRdb applying MiXCR to the 5' RACE reads. The sample contains 1.5 million to 2 million distinct CDR3 sequences, around 48% of which appear only once.

The V call is TRBV6-5, the J call TRBJ2-1; 7 bases are a match to TRBD2. The source is a woman in her thirties or forties in good health. The sequenced sample was blood. The CDR3 region is CASSPRDYPSNEQFF. The CDR3 nucleotides are TGTGCCAGCAGTCCCCGGGACTACCCGTCCAATGAGCAGTTCTTC.